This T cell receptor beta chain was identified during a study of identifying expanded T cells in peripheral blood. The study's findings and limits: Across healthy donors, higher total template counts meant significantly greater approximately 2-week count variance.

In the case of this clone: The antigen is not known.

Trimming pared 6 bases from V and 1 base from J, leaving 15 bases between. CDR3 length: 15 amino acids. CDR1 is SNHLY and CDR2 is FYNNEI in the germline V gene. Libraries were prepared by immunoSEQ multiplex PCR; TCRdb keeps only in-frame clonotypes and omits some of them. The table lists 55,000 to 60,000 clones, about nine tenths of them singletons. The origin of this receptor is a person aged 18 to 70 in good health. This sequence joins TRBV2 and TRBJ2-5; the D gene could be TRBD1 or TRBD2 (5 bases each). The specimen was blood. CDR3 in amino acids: CASSLGPPVQETQYF. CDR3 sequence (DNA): TGTGCCAGCAGCCTGGGACCCCCTGTCCAAGAGACCCAGTACTTC.